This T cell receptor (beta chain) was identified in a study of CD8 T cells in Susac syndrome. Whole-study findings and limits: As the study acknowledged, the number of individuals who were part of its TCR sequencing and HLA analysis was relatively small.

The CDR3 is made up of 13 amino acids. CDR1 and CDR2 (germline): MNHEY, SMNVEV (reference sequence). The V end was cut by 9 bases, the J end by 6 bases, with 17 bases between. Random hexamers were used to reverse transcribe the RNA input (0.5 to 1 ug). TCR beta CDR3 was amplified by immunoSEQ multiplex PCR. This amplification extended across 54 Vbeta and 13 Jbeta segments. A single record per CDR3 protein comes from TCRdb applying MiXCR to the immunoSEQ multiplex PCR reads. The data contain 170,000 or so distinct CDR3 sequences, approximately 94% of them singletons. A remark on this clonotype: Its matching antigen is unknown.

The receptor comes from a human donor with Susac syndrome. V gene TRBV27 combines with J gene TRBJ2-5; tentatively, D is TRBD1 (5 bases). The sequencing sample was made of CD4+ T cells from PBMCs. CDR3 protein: CASRQPPSKTQYF. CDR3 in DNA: TGTGCCAGTCGACAGCCACCCTCGAAGACCCAGTACTTC.